These 15 T cell receptor beta chains came from one sample sequenced in a study of shared clonotypes between healthy human individuals. The repertoire was sequenced with immunoSEQ multiplex PCR; TCRdb's copy has only in-frame clones and lacks some. The table lists over 2 million clones, around 92% of them singletons, with approximately 0.41% in the top ten. Sequenced input: naive CD4+ T cells from PBMCs. The subset here: CD45RA+ positively selected. Source of these receptors: a man in his late teens or twenties in good health. Some clones in this sample may be carry-over from other donors' samples.

The chain links TRBV30 to TRBJ2-1; D unresolved. The length of the CDR3 is 15 residues. The germline gives CDR1 GTSNPN, CDR2 SVGIG (reference sequence). V was trimmed by 2 bases and J by 4 bases, leaving 15 bases between them. CDR3 in amino acids: CAWSKRSAGYNEQFF. The CDR3 DNA is TGTGCCTGGAGTAAGAGGTCAGCCGGGTACAATGAGCAGTTCTTC.

The chain recombines TRBV7-2 with TRBJ1-5; D is possibly TRBD1 (6 bases). The CDR3 contains 15 residues. Per germline, CDR1 SGHTA and CDR2 FQGNSA. Between the trimmed V and J ends, which lost 4 bases and 2 bases, there was a span of 12 bases. The CDR3 loop reads CASSSGGAGNQPQHF. CDR3 nucleotide sequence: TGTGCCAGCAGCTCTGGGGGCGCGGGCAATCAGCCCCAGCATTTT.

This clone was detected once. The chain recombines TRBV14 with TRBJ1-2; no definite D call. Germline values: CDR1 SGHDN, CDR2 FVKESK. V shed 0 bases and J shed 0 bases, with 2 bases lying between them. The CDR3 loop spans 13 amino acids. CDR3 region: CASSQDANYGYTF. The CDR3 DNA reads as TGTGCCAGCAGCCAAGACGCTAACTATGGCTACACCTTC.

The chain couples TRBV9 to TRBJ2-1, with 8 positions matching TRBD2. The ends lost 6 bases at V and 2 bases at J; junction bases unmatched: 10. This CDR3 region has 16 residues. Germline assignment: CDR1 SGDLS and CDR2 YYNGEE. CDR3 sequence (DNA): TGTGCCAGCACTCTCCGGGGGCGGGAGGCCTACAATGAGCAGTTCTTC. Translated, it gives CASTLRGREAYNEQFF.

CDR3 loop: CASSPSPRLAGVYEQYF. DNA for the CDR3: TGTGCCAGCAGCCCATCTCCCAGACTAGCGGGGGTCTACGAGCAGTACTTC. The rearrangement uses TRBV11-2 and TRBJ2-7; TRBD2 aligns across 12 bases. The CDR3 totals 17 residues. J lost 3 bases, V lost 5 bases, and 11 bases had no gene match. CDR1 is SGHAT and CDR2 is FQNNGV in the germline V gene.

The CDR3 spells CASSQGGTEVYGYTF. In nucleotides, the CDR3 is TGCGCCAGCAGCCAAGGGGGGACGGAAGTCTATGGCTACACCTTC. The rearrangement uses TRBV4-3 and TRBJ1-2; tentatively, D is TRBD1 (5 bases). The CDR3 is made up of 15 amino acids. Trimming removed 1 base at V and 4 bases at J, with 13 bases between. Germline CDR1 and CDR2: LGHNA and YSLEER.

This rearrangement joins TRBV5-4 to TRBJ2-7, with 14 bases aligning to TRBD2. This CDR3 spans 15 amino acids. From germline, CDR1 is SGHNT and CDR2 YYREEE (reference sequence). J was trimmed by 5 bases and V by 2 bases; bases with no gene match: 3. This chain's CDR3 is CASSFGTSGSDEQYF. The CDR3 nucleotides read TGTGCCAGCAGCTTTGGGACTAGCGGGAGCGACGAGCAGTACTTC. Looking up the rest from reference TRBV5-4 and TRBJ2-7 gives the full variable domain: ETGVTQSPTHLIKTRGQQVTLRCSSQSGHNTVSWYQQALGQGPQFIFQYYREEENGRGNFPPRFSGLQFPNYSSELNVNALELDDSALYLCASSFGTSGSDEQYFGPGTRLTVT.

Concerning this clone itself: Other DNA sequences of this sample code for an identical CDR3. The chain couples TRBV6-5 to TRBJ1-5; D not resolved. The germline gives CDR1 MNHEY, CDR2 SVGAGI. V was shortened by 8 bases and J by 2 bases, with 7 bases between the two germline ends. CDR3 size: 12 residues. CDR3 nucleotide sequence: TGTGCCAGCCGCTCAGGCAATCAGCCCCAGCATTTT. Its protein is CASRSGNQPQHF.

This chain uses TRBV7-9 with TRBJ2-7; no clear D. The germline CDR1 and CDR2 sequences are SEHNR and FQNEAQ (reference sequence). The CDR3 runs 14 residues. V dropped 2 bases and J dropped 3 bases, with 11 bases sitting between them. The CDR3 DNA reads as TGTGCCAGCAGCTTAAGGCTTGGAGTCTACGAGCAGTACTTC. Amino acids: CASSLRLGVYEQYF.

The chain uses TRBV5-1 and TRBJ1-5; D not resolved. CDR3 size: 14 residues. Germline CDR1 and CDR2: SGHRS and YFSETQ. V lost 4 bases, J lost 5 bases, and 13 bases lay in between. In DNA, the CDR3 is TGCGCCAGCAGCCTAGACGGAGAAGATCAGCCCCAGCATTTT. Protein product: CASSLDGEDQPQHF.

As concerns this clone: The sample carries other DNA sequences with the same CDR3. The rearrangement uses TRBV2 and TRBJ1-5; no firm D call. The CDR3 extends over 13 amino acids. Trimming stripped 3 bases from V and 7 bases from J, with 10 bases between. Germline CDR1 is SNHLY and CDR2 is FYNNEI. The CDR3 nucleotides are TGTGCCAGCAGTGACGTTAGTGGACAGCCCCAGCATTTT. This codes for CASSDVSGQPQHF.

The chain links TRBV5-1 to TRBJ2-5; 7 bases map to TRBD2. The CDR3 runs to 13 residues. J was trimmed by 5 bases and V by 9 bases; bases with no gene match: 10. Germline loops: CDR1 SGHRS, CDR2 YFSETQ. DNA of the CDR3: TGCGCCACCCGCGGGGGATGGACGGAGACCCAGTACTTC. Its translation: CATRGGWTETQYF.

The chain joins TRBV7-9 to TRBJ1-1, with 9 bases lining up with TRBD1. This CDR3 is 15 amino acids long. V was pared by 11 bases and J by 3 bases, with 13 bases of the junction left unmatched. The germline V gene encodes CDR1 SEHNR and CDR2 FQNEAQ (reference sequence). CDR3 region: CAGTLGQGKDTEAFF. The DNA of the CDR3 is TGTGCCGGCACCTTAGGACAGGGGAAGGACACTGAAGCTTTCTTT.

The V gene is TRBV18, the J gene TRBJ1-1; 8 nucleotides agree with TRBD1. With V trimmed by 3 bases and J by 6 bases, 6 bases remained unmatched. The CDR3 is 14 residues long. CDR1 is KGHSH, CDR2 LQKENI, per germline. The chain's CDR3 is CASSPDRVHAEAFF. The CDR3 nucleotides are TGTGCCAGCTCACCGGACAGGGTTCACGCTGAAGCTTTCTTT.

On this clone: This specimen includes other DNA sequences encoding the same CDR3. The chain has TRBV7-3 and TRBJ1-1, with 7 nucleotides matching TRBD1. The CDR3 has 13 residues. J was trimmed by 6 bases and V by 5 bases; bases with no gene match: 6. Germline V gives CDR1 SGHTA, CDR2 FQGTGA. The CDR3 loop reads CASSPDRAAEAFF. The DNA of the CDR3 is TGTGCCAGCAGCCCCGACAGGGCCGCTGAAGCTTTCTTT.